This T cell receptor (beta chain) came from a study of blood T cell repertoires in COVID-19. Study details: From the United States, Italy and Spain came samples of acute and convalescent COVID-19. T cells, B-cell-depleted T cells, or PBMCs supplied cDNA or gDNA.

This CDR3 spans 16 amino acids. Germline CDR1 and CDR2: MNHEY and SMNVEV (reference sequence). Deletions cut 0 bases from V and 7 bases from J, with 19 bases between. Measured with immunoSEQ multiplex PCR; TCRdb has only the in-frame clones, and not every one. The sample shows about 300,000 clones, more than 80% of them seen only once. The clonotype was recovered from a woman aged 50 to 60 with COVID-19, enrolled during active disease. Material for sequencing was peripheral blood. The V call is TRBV27, the J call TRBJ2-7; D might be TRBD1 (7 bases). CDR3 in amino acids: CASSLSGGTAIGEQYF. CDR3 DNA sequence: TGTGCCAGCAGTTTATCGGGCGGGACAGCTATTGGGGAGCAGTACTTC.